A single sample is the source of the 9 T cell receptor beta chains below, sequenced in a study of blood T cells in healthy people across ages. Sample-barcoded 5' priming and a J-beta primer mix drove a second PCR of about 6 to 11 cycles. TCRdb reprocessed the 5' RACE reads with MiXCR, giving one entry per CDR3 protein. The profile shows some 760,000 distinct CDR3 sequences, 20% to 30% of them singletons. The data also belong to a second study, concerning T cells of mothers and their children.

Material for sequencing was blood. The receptors derive from a boy between 10 and 17 years old in good health.

This clonotype was observed a handful of times. J is TRBJ2-7 and V is TRBV4-3, with D tentatively TRBD2 (6 bases). CDR1 and CDR2 (germline): LGHNA, YSLEER. This CDR3 has 15 residues. With 3 bases removed from V and 0 bases from J, the gap between germline ends came to 12 bases. Written as DNA, the CDR3 is TGCGCCAGCAGCCACCTAGCGCTGAGCTCCTACGAGCAGTACTTC. It yields the protein CASSHLALSSYEQYF.

A few counts support this clonotype. The V gene is TRBV7-2, the J gene TRBJ1-2; 7 positions agree with TRBD1. J gave up 8 bases and V 0 bases, and 6 bases lay outside the gene matches. The CDR3 covers 14 residues. CDR1 and CDR2 (germline): SGHTA, FQGNSA. The CDR3 reads CTSSLARTGKGYTF. CDR3 nucleotide sequence: TGTACCAGCAGCTTAGCGAGGACAGGAAAAGGCTACACCTTC.

Regarding this clonotype: The junction does not match germline at one end; this may be a read error. The V gene is TRBV18, the J gene TRBJ2-3; D ambiguous. Germline V CDR1 and CDR2: KGHSH, LQKENI. This CDR3 comprises 13 residues. CDR3 residues: CASSPRDTDTQCF. The CDR3 DNA reads as TGTGCCAGCTCACCTAGAGACACAGATACGCAGTGTTTT.

This clonotype came up a few times. V gene TRBV14 combines with J gene TRBJ2-7; 10 positions match TRBD1. Trimming at V came to 1 base and at J to 3 bases, leaving 3 bases not matched to a gene. CDR1 is SGHDN and CDR2 is FVKESK in the germline V gene. The CDR3 spans 15 residues. CDR3 sequence: CASSQGTGGNYEQYF. The CDR3 nucleotides read TGTGCCAGCAGCCAAGGGACAGGGGGTAACTACGAGCAGTACTTC.

This clonotype occurred a few times. The chain links TRBV20-1 to TRBJ2-7, with D tentatively TRBD2 (7 bases). This CDR3 region has 14 residues. Germline-derived CDR1 and CDR2 are DFQATT and SNEGSKA (reference sequence). V shed 5 bases and J shed 4 bases, with 18 bases lying between them. The CDR3 bases are TGCAGTGCTCAGGACGGGCGGGGGCCTTACGAGCAGTACTTC. Its translation: CSAQDGRGPYEQYF.

This clonotype was counted between two and nine times. The chain combines TRBV6-1 with TRBJ2-5; possible D gene TRBD2, 5 bases. Trimming pared 10 bases from V and 5 bases from J, leaving 20 bases between. The CDR3 extends over 14 amino acids. Germline assignment: CDR1 MNHNS and CDR2 SASEGT. CDR3 nucleotides: TGTGCCATCGTAAAAGGGAGTTTGGGGGAGACCCAGTACTTC. It translates to CAIVKGSLGETQYF.

CDR3: CASSPTTSEGYNEQFF. DNA of the CDR3: TGCGCCAGCAGCCCGACGACTAGCGAGGGCTACAATGAGCAGTTCTTC. The chain joins TRBV4-3 to TRBJ2-5; 8 bases are shared with TRBD2. The J call may be faulty, since TRBJ2-1 better matches the DNA end. The germline CDR1 and CDR2 sequences are LGHNA and YSLEER. The CDR3 runs to 16 residues.

This clonotype was seen at least ten times. The CDR3 bases are TGTGCCAGCAGTTACTCGGGCGGGAGTAGCTACAATGAGCAGTTCTTC. Translated, it gives CASSYSGGSSYNEQFF. V gene TRBV6-5 combines with J gene TRBJ2-1; 7 bases line up with TRBD2. The CDR3 has 16 residues. V trimming: 0 bases; J trimming: 3 bases; junction bases outside the gene matches: 5. Per the germline V gene, CDR1 is MNHEY and CDR2 is SVGAGI.

This clonotype has more than one count but fewer than ten. CDR3 bases: TGCAGCGTTGGAGGACAGGGGGGAAGCACAGATACGCAGTATTTT. It specifies CSVGGQGGSTDTQYF. J is TRBJ2-3 and V is TRBV29-1; TRBD1 matches at 10 bases. The germline CDR1 and CDR2 sequences are SQVTM and ANQGSEA. The CDR3 consists of 15 residues. The V gene end was trimmed by 4 bases and the J gene end by 0 bases; junction bases not matched to a gene: 4.